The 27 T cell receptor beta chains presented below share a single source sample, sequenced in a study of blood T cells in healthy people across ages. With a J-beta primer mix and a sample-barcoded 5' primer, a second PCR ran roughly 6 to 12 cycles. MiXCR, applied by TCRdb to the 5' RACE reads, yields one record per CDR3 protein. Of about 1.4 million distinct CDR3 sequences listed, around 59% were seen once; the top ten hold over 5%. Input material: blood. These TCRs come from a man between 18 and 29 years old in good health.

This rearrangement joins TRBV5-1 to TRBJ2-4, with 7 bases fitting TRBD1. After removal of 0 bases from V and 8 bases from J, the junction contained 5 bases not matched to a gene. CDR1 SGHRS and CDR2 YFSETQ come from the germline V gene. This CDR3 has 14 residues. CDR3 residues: CASSLEGAIDIQYF. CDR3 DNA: TGCGCCAGCAGCTTGGAGGGGGCGATAGACATTCAGTACTTC.

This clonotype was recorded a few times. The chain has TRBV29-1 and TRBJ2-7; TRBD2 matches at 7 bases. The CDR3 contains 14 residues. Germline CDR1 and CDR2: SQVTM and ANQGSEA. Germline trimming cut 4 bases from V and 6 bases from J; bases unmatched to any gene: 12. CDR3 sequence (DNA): TGCAGCGTTGTATGGGGGGGAAAATTTGTCGAGCAGTACTTC. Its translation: CSVVWGGKFVEQYF.

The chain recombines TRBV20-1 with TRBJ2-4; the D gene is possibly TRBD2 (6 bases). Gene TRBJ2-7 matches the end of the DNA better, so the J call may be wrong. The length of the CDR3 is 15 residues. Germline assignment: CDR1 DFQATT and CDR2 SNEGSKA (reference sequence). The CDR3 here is CSARDSGEPPYEQYF. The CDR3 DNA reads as TGCAGTGCTAGAGATTCGGGGGAGCCCCCCTACGAGCAGTACTTC.

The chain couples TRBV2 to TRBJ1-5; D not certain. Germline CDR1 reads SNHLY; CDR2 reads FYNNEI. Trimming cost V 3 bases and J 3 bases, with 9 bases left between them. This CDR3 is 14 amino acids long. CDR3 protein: CASSEGRNNQPQHF. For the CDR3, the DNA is TGTGCCAGCAGTGAGGGCAGGAACAATCAGCCCCAGCATTTT.

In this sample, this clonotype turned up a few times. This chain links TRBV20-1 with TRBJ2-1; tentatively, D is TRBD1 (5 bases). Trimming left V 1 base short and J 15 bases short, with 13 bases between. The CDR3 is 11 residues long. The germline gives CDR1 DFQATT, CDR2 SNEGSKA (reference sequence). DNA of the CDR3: TGCAGTGCTAGAGCCCCCAGGGTTTGGTTCTTC. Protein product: CSARAPRVWFF.

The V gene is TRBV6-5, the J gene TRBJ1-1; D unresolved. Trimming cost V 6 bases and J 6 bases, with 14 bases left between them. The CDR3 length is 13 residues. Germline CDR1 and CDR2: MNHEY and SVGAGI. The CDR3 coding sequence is TGTGCCAGCAGCCTTCACGGACGGTCTGAAGCTTTCTTT. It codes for CASSLHGRSEAFF.

CDR3 region: CASSLGDNYNEQFF. Written as DNA, the CDR3 is TGTGCCAGCAGCTTGGGGGACAACTACAATGAGCAGTTCTTC. The rearrangement uses TRBV7-9 and TRBJ2-1; D might be TRBD1 (6 bases). The germline V and J ends were trimmed by 3 bases and 3 bases, with 9 bases remaining between them. CDR1 and CDR2 from the germline V gene are SEHNR and FQNEAQ (reference sequence). The CDR3 loop spans 14 amino acids. Using reference TRBV7-9 and TRBJ2-1 for the parts outside the CDR3, the full variable domain is DTGVSQNPRHKITKRGQNVTFRCDPISEHNRLYWYRQTLGQGPEFLTYFQNEAQLEKSRLLSDRFSAERPKGSFSTLEIQRTEQGDSAMYLCASSLGDNYNEQFFGPGTRLTVL.

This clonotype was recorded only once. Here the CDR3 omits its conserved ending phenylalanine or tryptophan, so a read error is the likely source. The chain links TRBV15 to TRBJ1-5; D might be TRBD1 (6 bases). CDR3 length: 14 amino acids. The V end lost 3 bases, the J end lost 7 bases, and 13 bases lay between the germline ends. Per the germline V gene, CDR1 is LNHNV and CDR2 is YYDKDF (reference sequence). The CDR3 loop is CATSRGSGAQPQHL. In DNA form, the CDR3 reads TGTGCCACCAGCAGGGGCTCGGGGGCCCAGCCCCAGCATTTG.

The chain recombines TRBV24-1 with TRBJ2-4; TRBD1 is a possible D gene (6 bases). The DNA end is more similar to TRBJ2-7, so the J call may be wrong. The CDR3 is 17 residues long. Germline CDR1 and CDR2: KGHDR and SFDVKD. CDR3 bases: TGTGCCACCAGTGATGGAGAGGACAGACGGCGTCTCTACGAGCAGTACTTC. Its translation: CATSDGEDRRRLYEQYF.

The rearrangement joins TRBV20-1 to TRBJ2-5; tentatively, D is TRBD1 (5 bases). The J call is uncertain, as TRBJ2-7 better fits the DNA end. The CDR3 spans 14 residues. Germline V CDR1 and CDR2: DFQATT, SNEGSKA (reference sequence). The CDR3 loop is CSARFGAETYEQYF. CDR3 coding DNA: TGCAGTGCTAGGTTTGGGGCAGAAACCTACGAGCAGTACTTC.

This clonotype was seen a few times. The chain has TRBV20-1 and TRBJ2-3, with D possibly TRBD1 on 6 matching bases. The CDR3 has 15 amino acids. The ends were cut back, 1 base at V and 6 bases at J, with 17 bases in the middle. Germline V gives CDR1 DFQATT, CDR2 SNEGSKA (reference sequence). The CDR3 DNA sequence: TGCAGTGCTAGAGCCCCGACAGGATGGACGGATACGCAGTATTTT. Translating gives CSARAPTGWTDTQYF.

CDR3 bases: TGTGCCAGCAGCCAATATGGCTTCGAGCAGTACTTC. Protein product: CASSQYGFEQYF. The chain uses TRBV3-1 and TRBJ2-7; D unclear. Germline CDR1 reads LGHDT; CDR2 reads YNNKEL (reference sequence). V was cut by 2 bases and J by 6 bases, with 8 bases left in between. This CDR3 comprises 12 residues.

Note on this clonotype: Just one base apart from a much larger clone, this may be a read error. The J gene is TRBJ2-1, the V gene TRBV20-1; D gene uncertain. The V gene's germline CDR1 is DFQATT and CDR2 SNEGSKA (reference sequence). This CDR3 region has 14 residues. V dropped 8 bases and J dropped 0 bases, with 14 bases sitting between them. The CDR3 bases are TGCAGTTCCGTGGACGCGTCCTCCTACAATGAGCAGTTCTTC. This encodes CSSVDASSYNEQFF.

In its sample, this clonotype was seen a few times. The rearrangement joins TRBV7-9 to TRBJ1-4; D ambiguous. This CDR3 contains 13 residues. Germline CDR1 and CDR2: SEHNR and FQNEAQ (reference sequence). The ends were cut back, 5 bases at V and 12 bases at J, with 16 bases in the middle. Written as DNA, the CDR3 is TGTGCCAGCAGCCCCAAGAGCCATTATCAACTGTTTTTT. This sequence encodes CASSPKSHYQLFF.

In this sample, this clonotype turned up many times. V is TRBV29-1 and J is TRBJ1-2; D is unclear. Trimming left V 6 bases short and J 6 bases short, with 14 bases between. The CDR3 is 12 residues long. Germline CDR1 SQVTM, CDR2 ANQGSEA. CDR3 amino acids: CSVSTPRDGYTF. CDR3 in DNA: TGCAGCGTCTCTACACCGAGGGATGGCTACACCTTC.

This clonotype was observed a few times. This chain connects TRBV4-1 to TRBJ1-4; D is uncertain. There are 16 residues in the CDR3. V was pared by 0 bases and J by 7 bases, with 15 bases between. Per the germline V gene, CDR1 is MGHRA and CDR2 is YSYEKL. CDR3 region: CASSQEPGRPVEKLFF. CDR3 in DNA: TGCGCCAGCAGCCAAGAGCCCGGGAGGCCCGTTGAAAAACTGTTTTTT.

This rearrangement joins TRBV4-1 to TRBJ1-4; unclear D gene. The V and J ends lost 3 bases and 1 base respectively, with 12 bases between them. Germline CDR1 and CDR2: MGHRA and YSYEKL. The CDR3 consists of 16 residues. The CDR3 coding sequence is TGCGCCAGCAGCCATCACGGGGAGGAAACTAATGAAAAACTGTTTTTT. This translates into CASSHHGEETNEKLFF.

As DNA, the CDR3 is TGTGCCAGCAGCCAAGATACCCGGTTAGCTAACTATGGCTACACCTTC. Protein product: CASSQDTRLANYGYTF. The J gene is TRBJ1-2, the V gene TRBV3-1; D gene unclear. The V gene's germline CDR1 is LGHDT and CDR2 YNNKEL (reference sequence). CDR3 length equals 16 residues. Trimming took off 0 bases at V and 0 bases at J, with 11 bases between the two ends.

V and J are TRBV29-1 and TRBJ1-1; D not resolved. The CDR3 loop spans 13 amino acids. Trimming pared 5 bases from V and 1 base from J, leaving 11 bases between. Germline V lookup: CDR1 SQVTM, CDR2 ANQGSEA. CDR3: CSVTQQGNTEAFF. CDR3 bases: TGCAGCGTTACCCAACAAGGGAACACTGAAGCTTTCTTT. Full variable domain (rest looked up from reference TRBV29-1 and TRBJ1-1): SAVISQKPSRDICQRGTSLTIQCQVDSQVTMMFWYRQQPGQSLTLIATANQGSEATYESGFVIDKFPISRPNLTFSTLTVSNMSPEDSSIYLCSVTQQGNTEAFFGQGTRLTVV.

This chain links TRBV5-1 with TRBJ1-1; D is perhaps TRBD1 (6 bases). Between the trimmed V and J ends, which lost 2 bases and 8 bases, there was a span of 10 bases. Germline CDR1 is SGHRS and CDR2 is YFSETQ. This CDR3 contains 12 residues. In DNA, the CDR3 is TGCGCCAGCAGCTTTTACGGGACAGAAGCTTTCTTT. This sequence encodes CASSFYGTEAFF. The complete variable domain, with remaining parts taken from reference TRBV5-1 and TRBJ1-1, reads KAGVTQTPRYLIKTRGQQVTLSCSPISGHRSVSWYQQTPGQGLQFLFEYFSETQRNKGNFPGRFSGRQFSNSRSEMNVSTLELGDSALYLCASSFYGTEAFFGQGTRLTVV.

The CDR3 spells CASRGTGGTYGYTF. The DNA of the CDR3 is TGTGCCAGCAGGGGGACAGGGGGTACCTATGGCTACACCTTC. This rearrangement joins TRBV2 to TRBJ1-2; 11 bases are a match to TRBD1. Germline CDR1 SNHLY, CDR2 FYNNEI. Trimming cost V 6 bases and J 4 bases; bases outside gene matches: 4. CDR3 length: 14 amino acids.

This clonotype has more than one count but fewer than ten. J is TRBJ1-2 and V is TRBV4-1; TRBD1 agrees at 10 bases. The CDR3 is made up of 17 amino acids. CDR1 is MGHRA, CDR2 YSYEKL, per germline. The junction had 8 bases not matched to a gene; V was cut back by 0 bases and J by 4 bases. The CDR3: CASSQEPGDRGFYGYTF. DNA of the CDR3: TGCGCCAGCAGCCAAGAACCAGGGGACAGGGGTTTCTATGGCTACACCTTC.

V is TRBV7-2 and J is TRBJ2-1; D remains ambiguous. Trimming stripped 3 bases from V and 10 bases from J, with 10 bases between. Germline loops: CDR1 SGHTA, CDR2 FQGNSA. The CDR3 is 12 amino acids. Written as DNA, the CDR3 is TGTGCCAGCAGCTTTAGCCCTCCGGAGCAGTTCTTC. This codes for CASSFSPPEQFF.

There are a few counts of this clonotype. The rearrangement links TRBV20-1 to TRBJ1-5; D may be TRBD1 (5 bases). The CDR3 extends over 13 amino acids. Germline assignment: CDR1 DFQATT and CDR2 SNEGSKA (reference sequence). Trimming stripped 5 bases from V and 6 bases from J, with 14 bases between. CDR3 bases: TGCAGTGCTCCGAGGAGGGGTGGTCAGCCCCAGCATTTT. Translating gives CSAPRRGGQPQHF.

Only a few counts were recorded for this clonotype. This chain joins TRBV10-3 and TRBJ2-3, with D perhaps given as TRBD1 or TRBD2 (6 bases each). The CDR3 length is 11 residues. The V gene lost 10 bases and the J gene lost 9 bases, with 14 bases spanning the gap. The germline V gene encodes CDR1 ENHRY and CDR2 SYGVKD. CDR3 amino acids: CATERGVTQYF. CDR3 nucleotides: TGTGCCACCGAAAGGGGGGTAACGCAGTATTTT.

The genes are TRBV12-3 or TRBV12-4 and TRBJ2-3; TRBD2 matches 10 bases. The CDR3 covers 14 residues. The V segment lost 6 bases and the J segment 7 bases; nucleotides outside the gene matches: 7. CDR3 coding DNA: TGTGCCAGCAGCCTAGCGGGGGTCGGATATACGCAGTATTTT. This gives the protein CASSLAGVGYTQYF.

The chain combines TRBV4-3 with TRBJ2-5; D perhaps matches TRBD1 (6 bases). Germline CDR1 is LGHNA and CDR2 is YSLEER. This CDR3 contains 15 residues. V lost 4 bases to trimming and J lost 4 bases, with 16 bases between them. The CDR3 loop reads CASSPGTGILETQYF. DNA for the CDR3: TGCGCCAGCAGCCCAGGAACAGGGATATTAGAGACCCAGTACTTC.